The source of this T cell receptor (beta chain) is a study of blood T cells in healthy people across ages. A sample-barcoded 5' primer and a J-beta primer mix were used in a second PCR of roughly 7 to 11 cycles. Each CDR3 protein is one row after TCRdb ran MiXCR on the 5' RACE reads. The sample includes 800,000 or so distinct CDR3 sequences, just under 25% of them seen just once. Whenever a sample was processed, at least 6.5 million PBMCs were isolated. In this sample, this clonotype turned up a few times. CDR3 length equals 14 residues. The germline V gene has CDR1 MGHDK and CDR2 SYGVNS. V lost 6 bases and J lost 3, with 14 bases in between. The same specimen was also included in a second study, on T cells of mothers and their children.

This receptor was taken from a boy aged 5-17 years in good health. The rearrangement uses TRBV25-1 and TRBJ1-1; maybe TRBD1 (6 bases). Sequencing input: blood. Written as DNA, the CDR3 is TGTGCCAGCAGCGCACAGGGAGGGGACACTGAAGCTTTCTTT. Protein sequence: CASSAQGGDTEAFF.